A single sample gave rise to the 18 T cell receptor beta chains below, sequenced in a study of T-cell reconstitution after alpha-beta-depleted transplantation in children. Unique molecular identifiers were used in preparing the TCRbeta library. MiXCR was run by TCRdb on the PCR reads, yielding one entry per CDR3 protein. The sample yields roughly 340,000 distinct CDR3 sequences, under 20% seen once. The sequences come from PBMCs, mostly from graft donor cells, collected 360 days after TCRalphabeta/CD19-depleted stem cell transplant. The receptors here all came from a male patient aged 2-10 years who had a stem cell transplant for acute lymphoblastic leukemia, so the T cells may come from the graft donor.

This clonotype came up many times. J is TRBJ1-1 and V is TRBV10-3; D not resolved. CDR3 length: 12 amino acids. The germline gives CDR1 ENHRY, CDR2 SYGVKD. V was shortened by 6 bases and J by 6 bases, with 11 bases between the two germline ends. This chain's CDR3 is CAIRGNGAEAFF. DNA for the CDR3: TGTGCCATCAGGGGGAATGGCGCTGAAGCTTTCTTT.

There are a few counts of this clonotype. The gene calls are TRBV4-1 and TRBJ2-1; D might be TRBD1 or TRBD2, each matching 6 bases. Germline CDR1 is MGHRA and CDR2 is YSYEKL. Trimming removed 3 bases from V and 1 base from J, with 13 bases in between. CDR3 length: 16 amino acids. This CDR3 is CASSQVRGASYNEQFF. The CDR3 DNA reads TGCGCCAGCAGCCAGGTGAGGGGGGCTTCCTACAATGAGCAGTTCTTC.

This chain joins TRBV30 and TRBJ2-7; 7 nucleotides align to TRBD2. CDR1 is GTSNPN and CDR2 is SVGIG in the germline V gene (reference sequence). With V trimmed by 3 bases and J by 1 base, 9 bases remained unmatched. The CDR3 has 15 amino acids. CDR3 DNA sequence: TGTGCCTGGAGAGATGAGCGGGACCCGTCCTACGAGCAGTACTTC. Its protein is CAWRDERDPSYEQYF.

The chain couples TRBV20-1 to TRBJ2-1; TRBD2 agrees at 14 bases. V lost 6 bases, J lost 0 bases, and 13 bases stayed unmatched. The CDR3 totals 19 residues. The germline gives CDR1 DFQATT, CDR2 SNEGSKA (reference sequence). Written as DNA, the CDR3 is TGCAGTGCCACCAATCGACTAGCGGGAGGGCCGAGCTCCTACAATGAGCAGTTCTTC. Residues: CSATNRLAGGPSSYNEQFF.

This clonotype was detected many times. J is TRBJ2-7 and V is TRBV27; D not resolved. V lost 6 bases, J lost 4 bases, and 16 bases lay in between. This CDR3 has 14 residues. The germline V gene has CDR1 MNHEY and CDR2 SMNVEV (reference sequence). The DNA of the CDR3 is TGTGCCAGCAGCGACTCCCAAGGGATTTACGAGCAGTACTTC. It codes for CASSDSQGIYEQYF.

This chain joins TRBV27 and TRBJ2-7, with TRBD2 identical over 10 bases. Germline CDR1 and CDR2: MNHEY and SMNVEV (reference sequence). V lost 5 bases to trimming and J lost 4 bases; unmatched junction nucleotides: 11. This CDR3 has 16 amino acids. The CDR3 bases are TGTGCCAGCAGTGCCTATCCGGGACTAGCGACTTACGAGCAGTACTTC. It yields the protein CASSAYPGLATYEQYF.

The rearrangement uses TRBV15 and TRBJ2-5; 9 bases are shared with TRBD2. This CDR3 comprises 18 residues. Unmatched junction bases numbered 20, after V lost 5 bases and J lost 7 bases. Per the germline V gene, CDR1 is LNHNV and CDR2 is YYDKDF (reference sequence). CDR3: CATSLYSASGASGGTQYF. CDR3 sequence (DNA): TGTGCCACCAGCCTTTATAGTGCTAGCGGGGCCAGCGGGGGGACCCAGTACTTC.

This clonotype was observed a handful of times. The chain has TRBV29-1 and TRBJ2-7; 7 nucleotides line up with TRBD1. The CDR3 has 12 residues. CDR1 and CDR2 (germline): SQVTM, ANQGSEA. Trimming removed 6 bases from V and 3 bases from J; junction bases left unmatched: 5. The DNA of the CDR3 is TGCAGCGTCGCCCGGGACAGCTACGAGCAGTACTTC. It yields the protein CSVARDSYEQYF.

The J gene is TRBJ2-1, the V gene TRBV11-2, with TRBD2 matching 8 bases. V was clipped by 2 bases and J by 0 bases; unmatched bases: 18. The V gene's germline CDR1 is SGHAT and CDR2 FQNNGV. The CDR3 is 21 residues long. Here the CDR3 reads CASSLYNTGVAGIVSYNEQFF. CDR3 DNA sequence: TGTGCCAGCAGCTTATATAATACGGGAGTAGCGGGGATAGTCTCCTACAATGAGCAGTTCTTC.

The V gene is TRBV27, the J gene TRBJ2-3, with D uncertain. Germline CDR1 and CDR2: MNHEY and SMNVEV (reference sequence). Deletions cut 6 bases from V and 5 bases from J, with 12 bases between. The CDR3 consists of 13 residues. CDR3 DNA sequence: TGTGCCAGCAGGCGGATTGGGGTAGATACGCAGTATTTT. Translation gives CASRRIGVDTQYF.

This clonotype was counted between two and nine times. As DNA, the CDR3 is TGTGCCAGTAGCGCCGGGTCCGGATTCGACGAGCAGTACTTC. This encodes CASSAGSGFDEQYF. The chain carries TRBV19 and TRBJ2-7; D gene ambiguous. The V gene lost 6 bases and the J gene lost 5 bases, with 17 bases spanning the gap. The CDR3 totals 14 residues. Germline V gene sequence: CDR1 LNHDA, CDR2 SQIVND (reference sequence).

The J gene is TRBJ2-5, the V gene TRBV10-3; D unclear. Trimming pared 2 bases from V and 2 bases from J, leaving 6 bases between. Germline V lookup: CDR1 ENHRY, CDR2 SYGVKD. The CDR3 length is 13 residues. Here the CDR3 reads CAISEAAQETQYF. In DNA form, the CDR3 reads TGTGCCATCAGTGAGGCGGCTCAAGAGACCCAGTACTTC.

This CDR3 is CASSDQGGLAGPSSYNEQFF. CDR3 in DNA: TGTGCCAGCAGTGATCAAGGGGGACTAGCGGGGCCGAGCTCCTACAATGAGCAGTTCTTC. The chain recombines TRBV25-1 with TRBJ2-1; 13 bases map to TRBD2. CDR3 length: 20 amino acids. Germline V lookup: CDR1 MGHDK, CDR2 SYGVNS. V was clipped by 3 bases and J by 0 bases; unmatched bases: 11.

V usage is TRBV4-3 and J usage is TRBJ1-4; 11 nucleotides match TRBD1. Germline values: CDR1 LGHNA, CDR2 YSLEER. The CDR3 loop spans 15 amino acids. The trim removed 4 bases at V and 8 bases at J, leaving 6 bases unmatched. CDR3 nucleotides: TGCGCCAGCAGCCCGGACAGGGGGCGCCGAGAAAAACTGTTTTTT. Protein product: CASSPDRGRREKLFF.

This clonotype was counted once. This chain links TRBV18 with TRBJ2-5, with TRBD1 as a possible D gene (5 bases). This CDR3 has 15 amino acids. V dropped 2 bases and J dropped 5 bases, with 15 bases sitting between them. Germline loops: CDR1 KGHSH, CDR2 LQKENI. The CDR3 DNA sequence: TGTGCCAGCTCACCAAGGCCCAAGGGGAAGGAGACCCAGTACTTC. Its translation: CASSPRPKGKETQYF.

V is TRBV29-1 and J is TRBJ2-1; maybe TRBD2 (6 bases). The germline gives CDR1 SQVTM, CDR2 ANQGSEA. V shed 7 bases and J shed 5 bases, with 15 bases lying between them. The CDR3 length is 13 residues. CDR3 residues: CSGVLANNNEQFF. The CDR3 DNA reads TGCAGCGGGGTTCTAGCGAACAACAATGAGCAGTTCTTC.

This rearrangement joins TRBV29-1 to TRBJ1-1; TRBD1 is a possible D gene (5 bases). The CDR3 loop spans 13 amino acids. V gave up 5 bases and J gave up 0 bases, with 10 bases separating them. Germline V gene sequence: CDR1 SQVTM, CDR2 ANQGSEA. CDR3: CSVNGALNTEAFF. CDR3 in DNA: TGCAGCGTTAACGGGGCGTTGAACACTGAAGCTTTCTTT.

This chain joins TRBV30 and TRBJ2-5; TRBD2 aligns across 12 bases. Germline loops: CDR1 GTSNPN, CDR2 SVGIG (reference sequence). The trim removed 0 bases at V and 2 bases at J, leaving 16 bases unmatched. This CDR3 contains 20 residues. The chain's CDR3 is CAWSVRGIGLAGQKQETQYF. For the CDR3, the DNA is TGTGCCTGGAGTGTACGAGGGATTGGACTAGCGGGGCAGAAGCAAGAGACCCAGTACTTC.